This T cell receptor beta chain is from a study of cytomegalovirus exposure and HLA in healthy donors. As concerns this clone: Its specificity is not known.

Sequencing was performed with immunoSEQ multiplex PCR; in TCRdb, only in-frame clones are kept and a portion is missing. The repertoire holds around 200,000 clones, with roughly 88% as singletons. Findings of the study overall: The study labeled 150 to 200 TCR beta chains cytomegalovirus-associated.

The germline V gene has CDR1 SGHTA and CDR2 FQGNSA. This CDR3 comprises 15 residues. Trimming took 5 bases from V and 2 from J, leaving 15 bases between them. V usage is TRBV7-2 and J usage is TRBJ2-5; no definite D call. This clonotype was sampled from a woman under 30 in good health and CMV-seronegative. The sequencing sample was made of PBMCs. The CDR3 loop is CASSRRSSTQETQYF. For the CDR3, the DNA is TGTGCCAGCAGCAGGAGATCTAGTACTCAAGAGACCCAGTACTTC.